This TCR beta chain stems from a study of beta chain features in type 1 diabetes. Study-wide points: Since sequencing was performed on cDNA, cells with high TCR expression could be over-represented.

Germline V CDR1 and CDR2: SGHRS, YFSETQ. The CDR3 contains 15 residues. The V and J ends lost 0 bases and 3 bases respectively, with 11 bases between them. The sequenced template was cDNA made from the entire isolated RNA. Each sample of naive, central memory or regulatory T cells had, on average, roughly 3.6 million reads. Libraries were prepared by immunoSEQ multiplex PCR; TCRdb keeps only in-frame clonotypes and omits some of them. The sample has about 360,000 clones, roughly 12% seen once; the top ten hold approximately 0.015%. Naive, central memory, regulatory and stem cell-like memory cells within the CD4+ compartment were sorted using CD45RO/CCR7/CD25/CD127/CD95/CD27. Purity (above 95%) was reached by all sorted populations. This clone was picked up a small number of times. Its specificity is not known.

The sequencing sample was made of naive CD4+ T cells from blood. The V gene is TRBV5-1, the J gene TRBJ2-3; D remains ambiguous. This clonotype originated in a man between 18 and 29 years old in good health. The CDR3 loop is CASSLDPSSTDTQYF. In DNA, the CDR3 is TGCGCCAGCAGCTTGGACCCTTCTAGTACAGATACGCAGTATTTT. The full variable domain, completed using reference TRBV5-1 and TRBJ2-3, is KAGVTQTPRYLIKTRGQQVTLSCSPISGHRSVSWYQQTPGQGLQFLFEYFSETQRNKGNFPGRFSGRQFSNSRSEMNVSTLELGDSALYLCASSLDPSSTDTQYFGPGTRLTVL.